This T cell receptor beta chain was profiled in a study of blood T cell repertoires in COVID-19. Overall study context: Acute and convalescent COVID-19 specimens originated in the United States, Italy and Spain. Sources were T cells, B-cell-depleted T cells, or PBMCs; the material itself was cDNA or gDNA.

Participant age was about 18 to 95 years, and participants resided in roughly 24 US areas. Per the study methods: The authors estimated nucleated cell counts from reference gene primer amplification. TCRdb keeps only in-frame clones here, not all; method: immunoSEQ multiplex PCR. The DNA gave D and trimming, while V, J and clone size come from that table. This table has approximately 200,000 clones, roughly 89% appearing once. Germline assignment: CDR1 MGHDK and CDR2 SYGVNS. Trimming took off 3 bases at V and 8 bases at J, with 13 bases between the two ends. The CDR3 consists of 13 residues. The rearrangement uses TRBV25-1 and TRBJ1-2; weak D call: TRBD1 (5 bases). The sequence came from a man aged 18 to 35 with acute COVID-19. Sequences were obtained from PBMCs or T cells enriched from blood (not recorded which). The CDR3 sequence is CASSDGWGEGYTF. Here the CDR3 DNA reads TGTGCCAGCAGTGATGGGTGGGGCGAAGGCTACACCTTC.